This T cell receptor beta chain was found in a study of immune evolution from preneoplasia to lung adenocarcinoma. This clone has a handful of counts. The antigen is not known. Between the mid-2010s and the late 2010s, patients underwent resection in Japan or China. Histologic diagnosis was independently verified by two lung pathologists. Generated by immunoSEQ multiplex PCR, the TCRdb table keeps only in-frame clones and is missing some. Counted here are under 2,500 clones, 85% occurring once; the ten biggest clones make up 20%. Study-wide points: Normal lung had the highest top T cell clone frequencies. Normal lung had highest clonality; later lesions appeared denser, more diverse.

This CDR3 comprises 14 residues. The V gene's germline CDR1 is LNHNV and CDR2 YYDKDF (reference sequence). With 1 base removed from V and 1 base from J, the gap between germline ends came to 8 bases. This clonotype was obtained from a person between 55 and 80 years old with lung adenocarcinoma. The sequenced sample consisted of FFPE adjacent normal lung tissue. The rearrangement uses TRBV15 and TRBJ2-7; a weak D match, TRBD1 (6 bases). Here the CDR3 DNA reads TGTGCCACCAGCAGAGCCCAGGGGTCCTACGAGCAGTACTTC. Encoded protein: CATSRAQGSYEQYF.